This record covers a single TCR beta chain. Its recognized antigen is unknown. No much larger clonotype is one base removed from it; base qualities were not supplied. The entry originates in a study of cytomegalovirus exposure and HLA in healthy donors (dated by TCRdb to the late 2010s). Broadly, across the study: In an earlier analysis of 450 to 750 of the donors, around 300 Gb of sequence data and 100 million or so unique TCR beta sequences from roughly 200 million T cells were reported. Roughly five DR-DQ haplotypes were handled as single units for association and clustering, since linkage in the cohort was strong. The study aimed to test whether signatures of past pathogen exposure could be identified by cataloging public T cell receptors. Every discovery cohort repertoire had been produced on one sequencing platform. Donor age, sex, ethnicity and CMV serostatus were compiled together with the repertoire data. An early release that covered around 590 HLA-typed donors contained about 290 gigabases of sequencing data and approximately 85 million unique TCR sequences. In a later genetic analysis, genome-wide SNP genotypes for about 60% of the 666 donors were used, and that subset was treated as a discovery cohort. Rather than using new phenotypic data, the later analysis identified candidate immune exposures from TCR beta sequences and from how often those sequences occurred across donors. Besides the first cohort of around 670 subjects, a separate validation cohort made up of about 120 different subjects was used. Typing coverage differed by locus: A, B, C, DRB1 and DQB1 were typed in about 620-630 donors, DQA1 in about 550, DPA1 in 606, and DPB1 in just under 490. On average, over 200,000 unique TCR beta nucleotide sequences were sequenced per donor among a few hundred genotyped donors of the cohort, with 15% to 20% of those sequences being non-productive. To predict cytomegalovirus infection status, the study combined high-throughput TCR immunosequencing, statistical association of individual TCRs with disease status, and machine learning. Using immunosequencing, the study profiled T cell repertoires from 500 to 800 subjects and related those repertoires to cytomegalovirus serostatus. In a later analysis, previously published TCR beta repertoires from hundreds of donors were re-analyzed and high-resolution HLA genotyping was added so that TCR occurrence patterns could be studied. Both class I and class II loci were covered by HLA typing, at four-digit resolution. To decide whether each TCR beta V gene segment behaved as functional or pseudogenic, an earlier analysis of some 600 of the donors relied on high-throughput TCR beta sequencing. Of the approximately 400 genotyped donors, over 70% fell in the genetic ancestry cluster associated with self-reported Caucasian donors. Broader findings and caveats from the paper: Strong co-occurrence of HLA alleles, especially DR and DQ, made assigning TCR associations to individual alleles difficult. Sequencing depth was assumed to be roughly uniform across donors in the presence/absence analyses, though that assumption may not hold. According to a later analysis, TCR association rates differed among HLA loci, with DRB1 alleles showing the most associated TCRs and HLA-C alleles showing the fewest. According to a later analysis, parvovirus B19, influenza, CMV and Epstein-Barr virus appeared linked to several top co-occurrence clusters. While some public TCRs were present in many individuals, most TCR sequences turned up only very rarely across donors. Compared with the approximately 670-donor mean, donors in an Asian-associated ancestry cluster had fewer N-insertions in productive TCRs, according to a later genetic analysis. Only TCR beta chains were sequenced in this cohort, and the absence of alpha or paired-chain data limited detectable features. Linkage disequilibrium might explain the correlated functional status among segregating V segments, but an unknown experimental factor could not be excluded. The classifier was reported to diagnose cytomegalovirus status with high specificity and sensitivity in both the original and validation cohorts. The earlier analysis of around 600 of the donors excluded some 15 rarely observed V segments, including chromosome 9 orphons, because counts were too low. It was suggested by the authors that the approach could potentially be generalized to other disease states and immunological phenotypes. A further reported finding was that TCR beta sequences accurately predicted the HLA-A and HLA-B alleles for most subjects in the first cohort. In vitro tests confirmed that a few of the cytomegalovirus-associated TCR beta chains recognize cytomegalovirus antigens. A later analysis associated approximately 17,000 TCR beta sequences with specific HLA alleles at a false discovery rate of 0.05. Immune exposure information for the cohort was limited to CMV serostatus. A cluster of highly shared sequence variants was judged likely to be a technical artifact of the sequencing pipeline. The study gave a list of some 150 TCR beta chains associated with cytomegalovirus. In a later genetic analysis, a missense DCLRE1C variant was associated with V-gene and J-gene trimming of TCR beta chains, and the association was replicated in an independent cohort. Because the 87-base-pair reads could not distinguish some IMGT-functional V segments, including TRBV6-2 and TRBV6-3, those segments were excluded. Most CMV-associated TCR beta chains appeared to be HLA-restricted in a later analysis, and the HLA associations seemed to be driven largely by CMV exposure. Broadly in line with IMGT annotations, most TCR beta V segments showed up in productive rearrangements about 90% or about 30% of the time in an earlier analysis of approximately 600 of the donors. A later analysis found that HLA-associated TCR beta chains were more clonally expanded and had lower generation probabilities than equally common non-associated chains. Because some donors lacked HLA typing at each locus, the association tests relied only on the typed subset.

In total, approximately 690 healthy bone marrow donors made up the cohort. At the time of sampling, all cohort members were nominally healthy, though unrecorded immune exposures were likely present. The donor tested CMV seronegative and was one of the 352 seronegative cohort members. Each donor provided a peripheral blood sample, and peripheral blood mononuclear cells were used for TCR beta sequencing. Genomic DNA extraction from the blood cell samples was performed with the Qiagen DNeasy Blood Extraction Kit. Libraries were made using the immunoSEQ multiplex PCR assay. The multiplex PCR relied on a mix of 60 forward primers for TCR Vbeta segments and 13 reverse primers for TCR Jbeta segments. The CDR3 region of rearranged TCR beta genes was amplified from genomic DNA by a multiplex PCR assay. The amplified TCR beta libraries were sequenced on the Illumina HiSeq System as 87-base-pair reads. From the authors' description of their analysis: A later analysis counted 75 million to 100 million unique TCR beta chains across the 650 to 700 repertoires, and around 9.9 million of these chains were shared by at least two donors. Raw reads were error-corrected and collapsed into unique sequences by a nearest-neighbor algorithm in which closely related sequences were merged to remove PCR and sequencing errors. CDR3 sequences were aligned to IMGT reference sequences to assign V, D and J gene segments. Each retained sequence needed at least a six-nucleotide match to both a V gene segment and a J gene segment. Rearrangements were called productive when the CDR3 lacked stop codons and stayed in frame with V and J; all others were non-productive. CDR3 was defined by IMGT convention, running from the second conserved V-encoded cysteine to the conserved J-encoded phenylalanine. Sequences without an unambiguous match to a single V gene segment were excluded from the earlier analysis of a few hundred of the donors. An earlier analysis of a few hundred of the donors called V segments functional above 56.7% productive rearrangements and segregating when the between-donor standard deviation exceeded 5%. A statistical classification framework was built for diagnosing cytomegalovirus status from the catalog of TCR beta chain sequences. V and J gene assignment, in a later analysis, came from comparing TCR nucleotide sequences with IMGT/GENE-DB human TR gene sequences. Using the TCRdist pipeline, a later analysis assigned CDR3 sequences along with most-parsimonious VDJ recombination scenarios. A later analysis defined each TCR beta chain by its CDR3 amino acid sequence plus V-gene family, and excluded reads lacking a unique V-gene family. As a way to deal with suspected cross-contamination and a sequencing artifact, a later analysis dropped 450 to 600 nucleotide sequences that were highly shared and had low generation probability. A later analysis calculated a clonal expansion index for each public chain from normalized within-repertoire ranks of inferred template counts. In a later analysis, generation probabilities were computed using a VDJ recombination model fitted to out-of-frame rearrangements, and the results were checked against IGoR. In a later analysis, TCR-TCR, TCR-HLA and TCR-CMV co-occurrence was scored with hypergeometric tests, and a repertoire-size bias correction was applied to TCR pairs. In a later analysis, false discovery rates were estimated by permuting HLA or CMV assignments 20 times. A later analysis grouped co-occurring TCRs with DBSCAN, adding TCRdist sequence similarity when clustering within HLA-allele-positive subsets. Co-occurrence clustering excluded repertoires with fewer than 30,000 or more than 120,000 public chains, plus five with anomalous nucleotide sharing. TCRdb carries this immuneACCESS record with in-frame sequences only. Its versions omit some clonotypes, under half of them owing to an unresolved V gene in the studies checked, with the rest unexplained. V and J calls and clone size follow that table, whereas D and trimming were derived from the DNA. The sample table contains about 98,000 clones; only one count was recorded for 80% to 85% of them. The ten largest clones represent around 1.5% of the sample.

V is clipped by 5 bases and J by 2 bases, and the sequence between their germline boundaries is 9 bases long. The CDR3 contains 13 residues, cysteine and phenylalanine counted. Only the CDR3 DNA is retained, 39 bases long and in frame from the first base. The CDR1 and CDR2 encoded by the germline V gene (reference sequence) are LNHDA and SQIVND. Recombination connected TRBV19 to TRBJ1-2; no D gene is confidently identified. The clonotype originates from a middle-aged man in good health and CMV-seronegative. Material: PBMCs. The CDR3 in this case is CASSYDTNYGYTF. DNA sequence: TGTGCCAGTAGTTACGACACAAACTATGGCTACACCTTC.